What follows are 6 T cell receptor beta chains derived from one specimen sequenced in a study of CD8 T cell repertoires and HIV-1 epitope variants. Antigens for these TCRs are unknown. TCRdb's copy holds only in-frame clones and misses some; the assay was immunoSEQ multiplex PCR. The table includes 2,500 to 3,000 clones, about 70% detected once. The sequencing sample was made of cultured CD8+ T cells derived from PBMCs. These receptors were taken from a male donor with HIV.

This clone was counted between two and nine times. The chain combines TRBV5-1 with TRBJ2-7, with TRBD2 matching over 7 bases. The germline CDR1 and CDR2 sequences are SGHRS and YFSETQ. V was pared by 2 bases and J by 0 bases, with 11 bases of the junction left unmatched. This CDR3 has 17 amino acids. The DNA for the CDR3 is TGCGCCAGCAGCTTATACAGCGGGACCACAAGCTCCTACGAGCAGTACTTC. It is translated as CASSLYSGTTSSYEQYF.

This clone was detected only a few times. V and J are TRBV28 and TRBJ2-2; D not resolved. From germline, CDR1 is MDHEN and CDR2 SYDVKM. V was cut by 2 bases and J by 5 bases, with 3 bases left in between. CDR3 length equals 12 residues. The chain's CDR3 is CASSLETGELFF. The CDR3 coding sequence is TGTGCCAGCAGTTTAGAGACCGGGGAGCTGTTTTTT. Full variable domain (missing parts from reference TRBV28 and TRBJ2-2): DVKVTQSSRYLVKRTGEKVFLECVQDMDHENMFWYRQDPGLGLRLIYFSYDVKMKEKGDIPEGYSVSREKKERFSLILESASTNQTSMYLCASSLETGELFFGEGSRLTVL.

V usage is TRBV27 and J usage is TRBJ2-7; 7 bases agree with TRBD1. V lost 6 bases and J lost 3; bases outside the gene matches: 14. CDR1 MNHEY and CDR2 SMNVEV come from the germline V gene (reference sequence). The CDR3 spans 16 residues. CDR3 sequence: CASSSTGAHTFYEQYF. The DNA for the CDR3 is TGTGCCAGCAGCAGCACAGGGGCCCATACCTTCTACGAGCAGTACTTC.

The rearrangement uses TRBV7-6 and TRBJ1-1; D may be TRBD1 (5 bases). V dropped 4 bases and J dropped 0 bases, with 6 bases sitting between them. CDR1 SGHVS and CDR2 FNYEAQ come from the germline V gene. The CDR3 totals 13 residues. The CDR3 sequence is CASSYRLNTEAFF. CDR3 coding DNA: TGTGCCAGCAGCTACAGGCTGAACACTGAAGCTTTCTTT.

This clone was picked up a small number of times. V is TRBV1 and J is TRBJ2-2; the table's D call, TRBD1, was not checked against the DNA. TRBV1 is classified as a pseudogene. CDR3 size: 15 residues. This CDR3 reads CTSSQGTGGTGELFF. The CDR3 bases are TGCACCAGCAGCCAAGGGACAGGGGGCACCGGGGAGCTGTTTTTT.

This clone has just one count. The CDR3 nucleotides are TGTGCCAGCAGCTTAAGCAATCAGCCCCAGCATTTT. This sequence encodes CASSLSNQPQHF. The chain links TRBV7-9 to TRBJ1-5; D is uncertain. Deletions cut 2 bases from V and 1 base from J, with 0 bases between. The CDR3 totals 12 residues. The germline gives CDR1 SEHNR, CDR2 FQNEAQ (reference sequence).